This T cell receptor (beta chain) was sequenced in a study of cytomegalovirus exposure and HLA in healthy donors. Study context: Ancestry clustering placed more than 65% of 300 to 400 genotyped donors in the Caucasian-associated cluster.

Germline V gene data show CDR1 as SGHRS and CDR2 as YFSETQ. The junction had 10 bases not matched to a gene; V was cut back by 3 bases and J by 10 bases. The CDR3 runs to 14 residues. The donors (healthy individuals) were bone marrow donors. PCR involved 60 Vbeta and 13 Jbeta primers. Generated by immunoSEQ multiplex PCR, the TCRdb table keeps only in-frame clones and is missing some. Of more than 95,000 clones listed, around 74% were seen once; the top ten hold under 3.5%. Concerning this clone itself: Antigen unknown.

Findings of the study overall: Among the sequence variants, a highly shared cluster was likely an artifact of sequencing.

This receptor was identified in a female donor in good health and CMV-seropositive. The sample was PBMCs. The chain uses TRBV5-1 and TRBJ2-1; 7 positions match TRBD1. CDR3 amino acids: CASSSGTDPREQFF. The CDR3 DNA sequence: TGCGCCAGCAGCTCCGGGACAGATCCGAGGGAGCAGTTCTTC.